These T cell receptor beta chains were read from a single sample in a study of T cell changes during pregnancy in multiple sclerosis. Using immunoSEQ multiplex PCR, the repertoire was profiled, and TCRdb retains in-frame clones only, with some absent. The sample gives around 100,000 clones, roughly 92% of which show up once; about 0.9% is in the top ten. Sequences were derived from peripheral blood, sampled after pregnancy. These receptors all come from a female donor with multiple sclerosis, enrolled in a pregnancy study. Both conserved end residues are part of each CDR3. The D gene is left open where the match is weak. Where a row states a size, it is once, few, many or the class of an expanded clone; other rows omit it.

CDR3	D	size	V	J
CASSGQVSNQPQHF	TRBD1	few	TRBV7-9	TRBJ1-5
CASSEPNAQETQYF	-	-	TRBV9	TRBJ2-5
CSMGRGSYNEQFF	-	-	TRBV29-1	TRBJ2-1
CASSLSWSSYNEQFF	-	-	TRBV7-2	TRBJ2-1
CASSFGDNQETQYF	-	-	TRBV5-1	TRBJ2-5
CASSLDRGTVYEQYF	-	-	TRBV11-2	TRBJ2-7
CASSGAGTAYGYTF	TRBD1	-	TRBV9	TRBJ1-2
CASSQAGGYTGELFF	TRBD2	-	TRBV4-1	TRBJ2-2
CASSVPTGTGVYEQYF	TRBD1	once	TRBV11-2	TRBJ2-7
CASSQGGGQGWNEQFF	TRBD1	-	TRBV4-2	TRBJ2-1
CASSLAGRGDTQYF	-	-	TRBV13	TRBJ2-3
CASSTQRGVATYEQYF	TRBD2	-	TRBV7-9	TRBJ2-7
CTVAGGALNTGELFF	-	-	TRBV29-1	TRBJ2-2
CASSATERNTEAFF	-	-	TRBV2	TRBJ1-1
CSAGQSTEAFF	-	few	TRBV20-1	TRBJ1-1
CASSSNRDNQPQHF	-	few	TRBV7-9	TRBJ1-5